This TCR beta chain was observed in a study of blood T cell repertoires in COVID-19. Clones were sequenced by immunoSEQ multiplex PCR, and TCRdb holds only the in-frame ones, with some missing. The sample includes over 200,000 clones, roughly 80% of them seen just once. This clone was seen a single time. Germline V CDR1 and CDR2: SNHLY, FYNNEI. CDR3 length equals 16 residues. J was trimmed by 2 bases and V by 2 bases; bases with no gene match: 7. V gene TRBV2 combines with J gene TRBJ1-2; 8 nucleotides match TRBD1. This TCR derives from a human donor in a cohort sampled during active COVID-19. The specimen was peripheral blood. This chain's CDR3 is CASSERGSGGNYGYTF. DNA for the CDR3: TGTGCCAGCAGTGAAAGGGGGTCAGGGGGCAACTATGGCTACACCTTC.